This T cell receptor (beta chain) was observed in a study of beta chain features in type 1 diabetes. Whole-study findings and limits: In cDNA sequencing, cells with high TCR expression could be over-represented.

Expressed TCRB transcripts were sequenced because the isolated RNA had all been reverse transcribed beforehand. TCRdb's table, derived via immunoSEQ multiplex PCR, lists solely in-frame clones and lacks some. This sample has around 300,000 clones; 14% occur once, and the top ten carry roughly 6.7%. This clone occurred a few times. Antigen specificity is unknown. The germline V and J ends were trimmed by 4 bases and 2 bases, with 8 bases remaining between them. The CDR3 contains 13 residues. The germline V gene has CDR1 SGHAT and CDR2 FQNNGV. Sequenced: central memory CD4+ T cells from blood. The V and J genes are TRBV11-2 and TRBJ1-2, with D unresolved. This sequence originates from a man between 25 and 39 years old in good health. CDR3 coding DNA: TGTGCCAGCAGCTGGGGTGAAAACTATGGCTACACCTTC. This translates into CASSWGENYGYTF.